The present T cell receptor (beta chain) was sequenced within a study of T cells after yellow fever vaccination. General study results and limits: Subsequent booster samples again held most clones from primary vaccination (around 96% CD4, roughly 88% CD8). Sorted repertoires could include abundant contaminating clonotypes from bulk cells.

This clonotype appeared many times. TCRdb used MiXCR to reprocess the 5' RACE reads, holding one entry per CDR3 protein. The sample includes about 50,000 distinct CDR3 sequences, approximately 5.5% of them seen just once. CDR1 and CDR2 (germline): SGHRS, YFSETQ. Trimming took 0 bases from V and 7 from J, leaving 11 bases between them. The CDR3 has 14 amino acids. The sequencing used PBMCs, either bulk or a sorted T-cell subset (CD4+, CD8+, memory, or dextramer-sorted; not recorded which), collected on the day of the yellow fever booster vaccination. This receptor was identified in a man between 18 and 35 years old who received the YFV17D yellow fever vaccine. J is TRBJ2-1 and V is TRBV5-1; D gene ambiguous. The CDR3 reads CASSLAAGRNEQFF. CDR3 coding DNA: TGCGCCAGCAGCTTGGCTGCAGGACGGAATGAGCAGTTCTTC.